This T cell receptor beta chain was captured by sequencing in a study of control samples from healthy donors and cancer patients. Germline lookup yields CDR1 SGHRS and CDR2 YFSETQ. V was shortened by 0 bases and J by 0 bases, with 6 bases between the two germline ends. The CDR3 is made up of 15 amino acids. This clone has only one observation. At the DNA level, this CDR3 is encoded by other sequences in the same sample as well. Clones were read by immunoSEQ multiplex PCR, and TCRdb kept only the in-frame ones, dropping some. The top ten hold about 1.5% of the sample, which has 150,000 to 200,000 clones, approximately 94% seen once.

The chain is built from TRBV5-1 and TRBJ2-2; D might be TRBD1 or TRBD2, each matching 5 bases. Sequencing used blood. This TCR was recovered from a woman aged 18-29 years in good health. The CDR3 DNA sequence: TGCGCCAGCAGCTTGGGGGGGTCGAACACCGGGGAGCTGTTTTTT. Protein: CASSLGGSNTGELFF.